This T cell receptor beta chain originates from a study of T-cell reconstitution after alpha-beta-depleted transplantation in children. CDR3 length: 12 residues. CDR1 SQVTM and CDR2 ANQGSEA come from the germline V gene. V dropped 1 base and J dropped 1 base, with 2 bases sitting between them. Unique molecular identifiers were incorporated during preparation of the TCRbeta library. TCRdb redid the calling of the PCR reads with MiXCR, one entry per CDR3 protein. The data hold a few hundred thousand distinct CDR3 sequences, with 27% observed a single time. In regard to this clonotype: Its target is not known.

Study-level points and caveats: Expanded graft clones numbering several hundred reportedly gave rise to alpha-beta T cells about two months after transplant.

Sequenced here: PBMCs, sampled before TCRalphabeta/CD19-depleted stem cell transplant. The gene calls are TRBV29-1 and TRBJ1-3; no definite D call. The receptor was derived from a boy less than two years old with Wiskott-Aldrich syndrome, due to receive a stem cell transplant. CDR3 nucleotides: TGCAGCGTTGAAGTTTCTGGAAACACCATATATTTT. It encodes CSVEVSGNTIYF.